A single sample gave rise to the 32 T cell receptor beta chains below, sequenced in a study of cytomegalovirus exposure and HLA in healthy donors. PCR amplification relied on 60 Vbeta primers (plus 13 Jbeta primers). The repertoire was sequenced with immunoSEQ multiplex PCR; TCRdb's copy has only in-frame clones and lacks some. Of about 94,000 clones detected, 81% appear once; the ten largest clones hold around 10%. The material sequenced was PBMCs. These TCRs come from a human donor in good health.

The chain has TRBV18 and TRBJ1-5, with 7 positions matching TRBD1. CDR1 and CDR2 (germline): KGHSH, LQKENI. V was pared by 6 bases and J by 2 bases, with 4 bases of the junction left unmatched. The CDR3 is made up of 14 amino acids. The CDR3 DNA reads TGTGCCAGCTCGCCCGACAGGGGCAATCAGCCCCAGCATTTT. This gives the protein CASSPDRGNQPQHF.

The genes are TRBV28 and TRBJ2-5, with 11 positions matching TRBD2. Germline CDR1 and CDR2: MDHEN and SYDVKM. The CDR3 covers 18 residues. J lost 5 bases, V lost 1 base, and 12 bases had no gene match. CDR3 region: CASSLSLAGDWGWETQYF. For the CDR3, the DNA is TGTGCCAGCAGTTTATCACTAGCGGGAGACTGGGGTTGGGAGACCCAGTACTTC.

The genes are TRBV15 and TRBJ2-2; D gene ambiguous. V was shortened by 0 bases and J by 6 bases, with 11 bases between the two germline ends. The CDR3 is made up of 15 amino acids. Germline V gene lookup returns CDR1 LNHNV and CDR2 YYDKDF (reference sequence). The CDR3 coding sequence is TGTGCCACCAGCAGAGATCGCGCTTACGCCGGGGAGCTGTTTTTT. Encoded protein: CATSRDRAYAGELFF.

The chain carries TRBV6-5 and TRBJ2-7; the match to TRBD1 covers 7 bases. Germline CDR1 and CDR2: MNHEY and SVGAGI. V lost 5 bases and J lost 2; bases outside the gene matches: 6. The CDR3 contains 14 residues. The CDR3 bases are TGTGCCAGCAGTGAGGACAGGCGTGCCTACGAGCAGTACTTC. The encoded protein is CASSEDRRAYEQYF.

V is TRBV27 and J is TRBJ2-7; D might be TRBD2 (6 bases). Germline CDR1 reads MNHEY; CDR2 reads SMNVEV (reference sequence). The V and J ends lost 5 bases and 9 bases respectively, with 20 bases between them. CDR3 size: 14 residues. As DNA, the CDR3 is TGTGCCAGCAGTCCCTGGGACTCCAGTATGGTGCAGTACTTC. Its protein is CASSPWDSSMVQYF.

This chain joins TRBV10-3 and TRBJ2-7; 10 positions agree with TRBD1. The CDR3 runs to 13 residues. The germline CDR1 and CDR2 sequences are ENHRY and SYGVKD. V lost 2 bases and J lost 6; bases outside the gene matches: 1. In DNA form, the CDR3 reads TGTGCCATCAGTGAGCGGACAGGGGGCGAGCAGTACTTC. The encoded protein is CAISERTGGEQYF.

This clone showed up just once. The chain combines TRBV19 with TRBJ2-7; 11 bases line up with TRBD2. CDR1 and CDR2 (germline): LNHDA, SQIVND (reference sequence). The CDR3 covers 14 residues. Trimming cost V 6 bases and J 5 bases; bases outside gene matches: 6. The CDR3, as DNA: TGTGCCAGTAGCATTAGCGGGGGGGCGAACGAGCAGTACTTC. It translates to CASSISGGANEQYF.

This chain connects TRBV27 to TRBJ2-7, with D possibly TRBD1 on 5 matching bases. From germline, CDR1 is MNHEY and CDR2 SMNVEV (reference sequence). The CDR3 has 13 residues. Trimming took off 5 bases at V and 4 bases at J, with 12 bases between the two ends. CDR3 loop: CASSLRGQYEQYF. CDR3 nucleotide sequence: TGTGCCAGCAGTCTCCGCGGACAATACGAGCAGTACTTC.

The chain joins TRBV2 to TRBJ2-7; TRBD1 aligns across 7 bases. From germline, CDR1 is SNHLY and CDR2 FYNNEI. The CDR3 extends over 14 amino acids. The CDR3 is CASGQPMRSYEQYF. The CDR3 bases are TGTGCTTCGGGACAGCCTATGAGATCCTACGAGCAGTACTTC.

The chain is built from TRBV10-3 and TRBJ1-5, with D possibly matching TRBD1 (6 bases). The germline V gene encodes CDR1 ENHRY and CDR2 SYGVKD. V gave up 10 bases and J gave up 3 bases, with 13 bases separating them. CDR3 length equals 13 residues. The CDR3 protein is CATRQDLNQPQHF. The DNA for the CDR3 is TGTGCCACCCGACAGGACCTCAATCAGCCCCAGCATTTT.

The CDR3 DNA is TGTGCCTGGAGTGTGTCCATTCGGGACAGGGAGCAGTACTTC. It yields the protein CAWSVSIRDREQYF. The gene calls are TRBV30 and TRBJ2-7; TRBD1 agrees at 8 bases. V was pared by 0 bases and J by 7 bases, with 8 bases of the junction left unmatched. This CDR3 has 14 amino acids. CDR1 GTSNPN and CDR2 SVGIG come from the germline V gene (reference sequence).

This clone has just a few counts. This chain joins TRBV5-5 and TRBJ2-1, with 10 bases fitting TRBD1. J was trimmed by 0 bases and V by 5 bases; bases with no gene match: 11. The CDR3 has 18 amino acids. Germline V lookup: CDR1 SGHKS, CDR2 YYEKEE (reference sequence). The DNA for the CDR3 is TGTGCCAGCAGTCCCGGGACAGGGGACCCAAGCTCCTACAATGAGCAGTTCTTC. Its protein is CASSPGTGDPSSYNEQFF.

V gene TRBV2 combines with J gene TRBJ1-2; no clear D gene. Germline V lookup: CDR1 SNHLY, CDR2 FYNNEI. V gave up 6 bases and J gave up 0 bases, with 11 bases separating them. The CDR3 is made up of 14 amino acids. For the CDR3, the DNA is TGTGCCAGCAGGGATCGTACAGCTAACTATGGCTACACCTTC. Its protein is CASRDRTANYGYTF. The whole variable domain, filled in from reference TRBV2 and TRBJ1-2, reads EPEVTQTPSHQVTQMGQEVILRCVPISNHLYFYWYRQILGQKVEFLVSFYNNEISEKSEIFDDQFSVERPDGSNFTLKIRSTKLEDSAMYFCASRDRTANYGYTFGSGTRLTVV.

This clone has a handful of counts. CDR3 residues: CASSLDTYEQYF. The CDR3 DNA reads as TGTGCCAGCAGCTTGGACACCTACGAGCAGTACTTC. The genes are TRBV5-5 and TRBJ2-7, with D unresolved. Germline V CDR1 and CDR2: SGHKS, YYEKEE (reference sequence). The germline V and J ends were trimmed by 0 bases and 2 bases, with 3 bases remaining between them. There are 12 residues in the CDR3.

The rearrangement uses TRBV6-6 and TRBJ2-1, with TRBD2 matching over 8 bases. CDR3 length equals 15 residues. The V and J ends lost 8 bases and 7 bases, in that order; junction bases with no gene match: 13. Germline V gene data show CDR1 as MNHNY and CDR2 as SVGAGI (reference sequence). The CDR3 loop reads CASHGGAGAVNEQFF. The CDR3 nucleotides are TGTGCCAGCCACGGGGGGGCGGGAGCTGTGAATGAGCAGTTCTTC.

This clone has a single count. The rearrangement links TRBV29-1 to TRBJ2-2; 10 nucleotides line up with TRBD1. The CDR3 runs to 14 residues. The germline V gene encodes CDR1 SQVTM and CDR2 ANQGSEA. Unmatched junction bases numbered 8, after V lost 6 bases and J lost 7 bases. CDR3 sequence: CSVYKGQGYGELFF. For the CDR3, the DNA is TGCAGCGTGTACAAGGGACAGGGGTACGGGGAGCTGTTTTTT.

V gene TRBV5-4 combines with J gene TRBJ2-1, with 8 bases lining up with TRBD1. The CDR3 is made up of 15 amino acids. Per the germline V gene, CDR1 is SGHNT and CDR2 is YYREEE (reference sequence). V lost 4 bases to trimming and J lost 6 bases; unmatched junction nucleotides: 9. CDR3 amino acids: CASSAGGEALNEQFF. CDR3 DNA: TGTGCCAGCAGCGCAGGGGGCGAGGCCCTCAATGAGCAGTTCTTC.

This chain links TRBV10-3 with TRBJ2-5; 11 nucleotides match TRBD2. The CDR3 is 17 amino acids. The J segment lost 3 bases and the V segment lost 0 bases, leaving 6 bases of the junction unmatched. The V gene's germline CDR1 is ENHRY and CDR2 SYGVKD. In nucleotides, the CDR3 is TGTGCCATCAGTGAGTCTAGCGGGAGGGAGAAAAAAGAGACCCAGTACTTC. This encodes CAISESSGREKKETQYF.

J is TRBJ1-1 and V is TRBV30; a weak D match, TRBD1 (6 bases). This CDR3 has 12 residues. The germline gives CDR1 GTSNPN, CDR2 SVGIG (reference sequence). V shed 5 bases and J shed 4 bases, with 11 bases lying between them. As DNA, the CDR3 is TGTGCCTGGTACAGGGTGGTCACTGAAGCTTTCTTT. This encodes CAWYRVVTEAFF.

The V gene is TRBV27, the J gene TRBJ2-7; D uncertain. The CDR3 is 10 residues long. Germline-derived CDR1 and CDR2 are MNHEY and SMNVEV (reference sequence). V lost 10 bases to trimming and J lost 0 bases, with 4 bases between them. The CDR3 loop reads CATFSYEQYF. The DNA of the CDR3 is TGTGCCACATTCTCCTACGAGCAGTACTTC.

This clone appeared a single time. A read error may produce the germline difference seen at one junction end. The chain carries TRBV28 and TRBJ2-2, with 8 bases fitting TRBD2. Per the germline V gene, CDR1 is MDHEN and CDR2 is SYDVKM. The CDR3 runs 15 residues. The DNA of the CDR3 is TGTGCGAGCAGGCCCCTTAGCGGGAAGACCGGGGAGCTGTTTTTT. Protein product: CASRPLSGKTGELFF.

The chain uses TRBV4-3 and TRBJ2-1, with D possibly TRBD2 on 5 matching bases. There are 15 residues in the CDR3. Germline-derived CDR1 and CDR2 are LGHNA and YSLEER. Trimming shortened V by 0 bases and J by 3 bases, and 9 bases separated the two germline ends. CDR3 loop: CASSQEGEGYNEQFF. The CDR3 nucleotides read TGCGCCAGCAGCCAAGAAGGAGAGGGCTACAATGAGCAGTTCTTC.

J is TRBJ2-7 and V is TRBV27; 7 bases are a match to TRBD1. Germline V CDR1 and CDR2: MNHEY, SMNVEV (reference sequence). Unmatched junction bases numbered 10, after V lost 4 bases and J lost 4 bases. This CDR3 has 15 residues. The CDR3 coding sequence is TGTGCCAGCAGTTCAAGACAGGGACGAGCGTACGAGCAGTACTTC. Its protein product is CASSSRQGRAYEQYF.

J is TRBJ1-1 and V is TRBV29-1, with unresolved D. Trimming shortened V by 6 bases and J by 0 bases, and 17 bases separated the two germline ends. Germline values: CDR1 SQVTM, CDR2 ANQGSEA. The CDR3 is 15 amino acids. The CDR3 region has the DNA TGCAGCGTCGCCACGTGGAGGGCCCTGAACACTGAAGCTTTCTTT. Protein product: CSVATWRALNTEAFF.

The genes are TRBV7-2 and TRBJ2-3; no definite D call. CDR3 length: 15 amino acids. Germline V gives CDR1 SGHTA, CDR2 FQGNSA. Trimming removed 6 bases at V and 0 bases at J, with 13 bases between. The CDR3 coding sequence is TGTGCCAGCAGGCCGCGGTCTGCGAGCACAGATACGCAGTATTTT. This codes for CASRPRSASTDTQYF.

The chain links TRBV27 to TRBJ2-5; 13 bases agree with TRBD2. This CDR3 has 15 residues. Germline CDR1 MNHEY, CDR2 SMNVEV (reference sequence). The ends lost 6 bases at V and 1 base at J; junction bases unmatched: 2. Here the CDR3 reads CASSGTSGIQETQYF. In DNA, the CDR3 is TGTGCCAGCAGCGGGACTAGCGGGATCCAAGAGACCCAGTACTTC.

This clone was seen just once. This chain uses TRBV9 with TRBJ2-3; 7 bases align to TRBD2. The ends lost 0 bases at V and 1 base at J; junction bases unmatched: 2. Per germline, CDR1 SGDLS and CDR2 YYNGEE. The CDR3 sequence is 15 residues long. The CDR3 DNA reads as TGTGCCAGCAGCGTAGGACTAGCTGGCACAGATACGCAGTATTTT. It encodes CASSVGLAGTDTQYF.

The gene calls are TRBV27 and TRBJ2-7, with 9 bases identical to TRBD2. The CDR3 loop spans 13 amino acids. J gave up 5 bases and V 3 bases, and 2 bases lay outside the gene matches. Germline CDR1 is MNHEY and CDR2 is SMNVEV (reference sequence). CDR3 nucleotide sequence: TGTGCCAGCAGTTTTAGCGGGAGTAACGAGCAGTACTTC. Residues: CASSFSGSNEQYF.

The rearrangement uses TRBV2 and TRBJ2-5; D call uncertain. The length of the CDR3 is 14 residues. The V end lost 6 bases, the J end lost 1 base, and 12 bases lay between the germline ends. Germline CDR1 is SNHLY and CDR2 is FYNNEI. The CDR3 is CASSPRRPQETQYF. The CDR3 nucleotides read TGTGCCAGCAGCCCGAGGCGGCCCCAAGAGACCCAGTACTTC.

Written as DNA, the CDR3 is TGTGCCTGGAGGAGCTCCTATAATTCACCCCTCCACTTT. Its protein product is CAWRSSYNSPLHF. This chain uses TRBV30 with TRBJ1-6; D gene ambiguous. CDR3 size: 13 residues. The germline V gene encodes CDR1 GTSNPN and CDR2 SVGIG (reference sequence). V lost 3 bases and J lost 0, with 3 bases in between.

CDR3 residues: CASSASGAREAFF. In nucleotides, the CDR3 is TGTGCCAGCAGCGCCAGTGGAGCTAGAGAAGCTTTCTTT. The chain joins TRBV7-6 to TRBJ1-1; no clear D gene. Germline V gene data show CDR1 as SGHVS and CDR2 as FNYEAQ. V was shortened by 5 bases and J by 8 bases, with 15 bases between the two germline ends. This CDR3 is 13 amino acids long.

The rearrangement links TRBV29-1 to TRBJ2-1; maybe TRBD2 (6 bases). In germline, CDR1 is SQVTM, CDR2 ANQGSEA. The CDR3 extends over 14 amino acids. The V and J ends lost 4 bases and 3 bases respectively, with 13 bases between them. The CDR3 loop is CSVGGTHNYNEQFF. CDR3 nucleotides: TGCAGCGTTGGGGGGACTCATAACTACAATGAGCAGTTCTTC.